These 6 T cell receptor beta chains were all obtained from the same sample, sequenced in a study of blood T cells in healthy people across ages (dated by TCRdb to between 2015 and 2017). The library was made by 5' RACE. The run used an Illumina HiSeq 2500. A second PCR of about 6 to 11 cycles was performed with a sample-barcoded 5' primer and a J-beta primer mix. TCRdb applied fastp at Q25 and MiXCR to the public reads, then kept only in-frame beta chains. Merged by CDR3 protein, the rows form single entries marked with the most common genes and DNA. This sample holds 1.4 million or so distinct CDR3 sequences; approximately 43% were observed only once. The ten largest make up about 4% of the sample. The sequenced sample was blood. The origin of the receptors is a young woman in good health.

This chain connects TRBV9 to TRBJ2-7; TRBD1 matches 7 bases. The CDR3 is made up of 15 amino acids. Trimming cost V 2 bases and J 3 bases; bases outside gene matches: 8. Germline V lookup: CDR1 SGDLS, CDR2 YYNGEE. CDR3: CASSVTGAKDYEQYF. The DNA for the CDR3 is TGTGCCAGCAGCGTTACAGGGGCGAAGGACTACGAGCAGTACTTC.

This clonotype was picked up a small number of times. The rearrangement links TRBV7-8 to TRBJ2-5; possibly TRBD1 for D (5 bases). Germline CDR1 is SGHVS and CDR2 is FQNEAQ. The CDR3 has 16 residues. V gave up 5 bases and J gave up 4 bases, with 20 bases separating them. The CDR3 protein is CASSPRQGTVRETQYF. CDR3 coding DNA: TGTGCCAGCAGCCCCCGCCAGGGAACGGTTCGAGAGACCCAGTACTTC.

V usage is TRBV27 and J usage is TRBJ1-4; 7 nucleotides match TRBD1. This CDR3 has 17 amino acids. Unmatched junction bases numbered 10, after V lost 0 bases and J lost 6 bases. The germline V gene has CDR1 MNHEY and CDR2 SMNVEV (reference sequence). CDR3 DNA: TGTGCCAGCAGTTTATCCTATAGACAGGGTCGTCATGAAAAACTGTTTTTT. Amino acid sequence: CASSLSYRQGRHEKLFF.

This clonotype was observed many times. The chain links TRBV7-9 to TRBJ2-1; 8 bases match TRBD1. J gave up 4 bases and V 4 bases, and 9 bases lay outside the gene matches. Looked up from germline, CDR1 is SEHNR and CDR2 is FQNEAQ (reference sequence). This CDR3 is built from 16 residues. The CDR3 region is CASSSIRGQHYNEQFF. CDR3 nucleotide sequence: TGTGCCAGCAGCTCAATCAGGGGGCAACATTACAATGAGCAGTTCTTC.

The V and J genes are TRBV5-1 and TRBJ2-7, with D hard to call. This CDR3 contains 14 residues. Trimming took off 0 bases at V and 3 bases at J, with 10 bases between the two ends. Germline loops: CDR1 SGHRS, CDR2 YFSETQ. CDR3 nucleotide sequence: TGCGCCAGCAGCTTGGCCGTACAGATCTACGAGCAGTACTTC. As protein: CASSLAVQIYEQYF.

J is TRBJ2-1 and V is TRBV18; no firm D call. The CDR3 runs to 13 residues. Germline CDR1 is KGHSH and CDR2 is LQKENI. V was trimmed by 6 bases and J by 7 bases, leaving 13 bases between them. The CDR3 reads CASSQAAKNEQFF. CDR3 DNA: TGTGCCAGCTCCCAAGCCGCCAAGAATGAGCAGTTCTTC.